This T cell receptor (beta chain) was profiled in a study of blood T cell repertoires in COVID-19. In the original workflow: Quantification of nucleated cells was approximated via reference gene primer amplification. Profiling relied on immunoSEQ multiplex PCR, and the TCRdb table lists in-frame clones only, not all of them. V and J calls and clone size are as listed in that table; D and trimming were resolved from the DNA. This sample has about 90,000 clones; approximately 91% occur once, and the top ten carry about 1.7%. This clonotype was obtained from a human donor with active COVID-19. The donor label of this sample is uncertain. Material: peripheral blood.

Here the CDR3 DNA reads TGTGCCAGCAGCCCTGGGTGGCAGCGGGGGATCCCGTACTTC. This encodes CASSPGWQRGIPYF. The rearrangement joins TRBV7-3 to TRBJ2-5, with TRBD2 matching over 8 bases. This CDR3 has 14 residues. CDR1 and CDR2 (germline): SGHTA, FQGTGA. Trimming at V came to 5 bases and at J to 13 bases, leaving 15 bases not matched to a gene.